This T cell receptor (beta chain) was sequenced during a study of cytomegalovirus exposure and HLA in healthy donors. The study, taken as a whole, reports: Researchers catalogued approximately 160 TCR beta chains as cytomegalovirus-associated. Several V segments, TRBV6-2 and TRBV6-3 among them, could not be told apart and were dropped.

Notes on this clone: Its antigen is unknown.

Primers for the PCR totalled 60 Vbeta and 13 Jbeta. Produced via immunoSEQ multiplex PCR; TCRdb's table is partial and in-frame only. The sample has some 91,000 clones; roughly 80% are singletons. Trimming cost V 2 bases and J 2 bases; bases outside gene matches: 12. The germline gives CDR1 SNHLY, CDR2 FYNNEI. The CDR3 runs to 17 residues. The rearrangement uses TRBV2 and TRBJ2-7, with TRBD2 matching over 7 bases. Sequenced input: PBMCs. This TCR was recovered from a middle-aged man in good health and CMV-seropositive. The CDR3 loop is CASSELREGLGAYEQYF. CDR3 nucleotides: TGTGCCAGCAGTGAACTTAGGGAGGGTTTGGGTGCCTACGAGCAGTACTTC.